This T cell receptor (beta chain) was profiled in a study of blood T cell repertoires in COVID-19. Under the authors' procedure: Amplification with reference gene primers provided the estimates of nucleated cell counts. Data came from immunoSEQ multiplex PCR; TCRdb stores just in-frame clones and leaves some out. That table furnishes V, J and clone size, whereas the DNA furnished D and trimming. The sample lists about 160,000 clones, about 93% seen once, with over 3.5% in the top ten. Germline V CDR1 and CDR2: SGHVS, FQNEAQ. CDR3 length: 14 amino acids. V was clipped by 5 bases and J by 3 bases; unmatched bases: 6.

Sequencing was done on a sample of peripheral blood. The chain combines TRBV7-8 with TRBJ2-7; 8 bases line up with TRBD1. This clonotype originated in a woman aged 50 to 60 with acute or convalescent COVID-19. In DNA, the CDR3 is TGTGCCAGCAGCCTTGACAGGGGCTTCTACGAGCAGTACTTC. It codes for CASSLDRGFYEQYF.